These 23 T cell receptor beta chains were sequenced from one sample in a study of shared clonotypes between healthy human individuals. This table comes from immunoSEQ multiplex PCR, and its TCRdb copy is limited to in-frame clones, with some not included. The sample has about half a million clones; 60% to 85% are singletons. The sequenced sample consisted of PBMCs. These receptors came from a woman between 40 and 50 years old in good health. Some clones in this sample may be carry-over from other donors' samples.

The chain couples TRBV15 to TRBJ2-2; maybe TRBD1 (5 bases). This CDR3 contains 15 residues. CDR1 and CDR2 (germline): LNHNV, YYDKDF (reference sequence). V dropped 0 bases and J dropped 6 bases, with 11 bases sitting between them. DNA of the CDR3: TGTGCCACCAGCAGAGATCCAGGGCCGGCCGGGGAGCTGTTTTTT. As protein: CATSRDPGPAGELFF.

V gene TRBV9 combines with J gene TRBJ2-2; 8 bases are shared with TRBD2. The CDR3 has 15 amino acids. Trimming removed 0 bases from V and 3 bases from J; junction bases left unmatched: 1. The germline V gene has CDR1 SGDLS and CDR2 YYNGEE. CDR3 bases: TGTGCCAGCAGCGTAGCGGGAGGGTACACCGGGGAGCTGTTTTTT. As protein: CASSVAGGYTGELFF.

This rearrangement joins TRBV6-1 to TRBJ2-5; 11 positions agree with TRBD1. V shed 2 bases and J 4 bases; nucleotides not matched to a gene: 6. This CDR3 has 16 amino acids. Germline V CDR1 and CDR2: MNHNS, SASEGT. Here the CDR3 reads CASSERSGTGGETQYF. The CDR3 coding sequence is TGTGCCAGCAGTGAAAGGAGTGGGACAGGGGGAGAGACCCAGTACTTC.

The gene calls are TRBV30 and TRBJ2-3; no reliable D call. CDR1 and CDR2 (germline): GTSNPN, SVGIG (reference sequence). The CDR3 sequence is 13 residues long. V was pared by 1 base and J by 4 bases, with 9 bases between. For the CDR3, the DNA is TGTGCCTGGAGTGGCACCGGCGCAGATACGCAGTATTTT. Translating gives CAWSGTGADTQYF.

The chain carries TRBV2 and TRBJ2-1; 13 bases map to TRBD2. V shed 4 bases, J shed 0 bases, and the junction held 12 bases outside the gene matches. Germline values: CDR1 SNHLY, CDR2 FYNNEI. The CDR3 is 20 amino acids. CDR3 bases: TGTGCCAGCAGTGGCCCGAGGGTCCGGACTAGCGGGAGCTCCTACAATGAGCAGTTCTTC. Translated, it gives CASSGPRVRTSGSSYNEQFF.

This chain links TRBV27 with TRBJ2-7; D perhaps matches TRBD1 (5 bases). Trimming shortened V by 10 bases and J by 0 bases, and 10 bases separated the two germline ends. CDR1 and CDR2 from the germline V gene are MNHEY and SMNVEV (reference sequence). CDR3 length: 12 amino acids. CDR3 sequence: CATRTLSYEQYF. DNA of the CDR3: TGTGCCACCAGGACACTCTCCTACGAGCAGTACTTC.

The rearrangement joins TRBV5-1 to TRBJ2-5, with D perhaps TRBD2 (5 bases). The CDR3 sequence is 16 residues long. Deletions cut 4 bases from V and 5 bases from J, with 21 bases between. Looked up from germline, CDR1 is SGHRS and CDR2 is YFSETQ. In DNA form, the CDR3 reads TGCGCCAGCAGCGCCAGCCGCTCCGGGGTCGGGGAGACCCAGTACTTC. Protein product: CASSASRSGVGETQYF.

This clone was picked up many times. The sample holds other DNA sequences that translate to the same CDR3. The chain links TRBV7-7 to TRBJ2-2; D perhaps matches TRBD2 (5 bases). This CDR3 has 14 residues. Germline V gives CDR1 SSHAT, CDR2 FNYEAQ (reference sequence). The CDR3 DNA is TGTGCTAACCCAGGACGGGGGAACACCGGGGAGCTGTTTTTT. Translated: CANPGRGNTGELFF.

This clone was seen only once. The gene calls are TRBV5-1 and TRBJ2-5; D ambiguous. Germline V gene sequence: CDR1 SGHRS, CDR2 YFSETQ. The CDR3 covers 13 residues. Trimming stripped 0 bases from V and 5 bases from J, with 8 bases between. CDR3 loop: CASSLDVLETQYF. DNA for the CDR3: TGCGCCAGCAGCTTGGATGTGCTTGAGACCCAGTACTTC.

The genes are TRBV2 and TRBJ2-5; D remains unclear. The CDR3 contains 12 residues. CDR1 is SNHLY, CDR2 FYNNEI, per germline. Trimming shortened V by 5 bases and J by 5 bases, and 9 bases separated the two germline ends. The CDR3 here is CASSLTVETQYF. The DNA of the CDR3 is TGTGCCAGCAGTCTAACCGTGGAGACCCAGTACTTC.

On this clone: A much bigger clone sits one base away, suggesting this may be a read error. The genes are TRBV5-6 and TRBJ2-3; D is ambiguous. CDR1 SGHDT and CDR2 YYEEEE come from the germline V gene. V was pared by 3 bases and J by 2 bases, with 4 bases between. CDR3 length equals 12 residues. CDR3 sequence reads: CASSSNTDTQYF. The DNA for the CDR3 is TGTGCCAGCAGCTCGAACACAGATACGCAGTATTTT.

V usage is TRBV27 and J usage is TRBJ2-7; 9 bases fit TRBD1. The germline gives CDR1 MNHEY, CDR2 SMNVEV (reference sequence). The CDR3 loop spans 15 amino acids. J lost 3 bases, V lost 4 bases, and 7 bases had no gene match. CDR3 sequence (DNA): TGTGCCAGCAGTTCCCCAGGACAGGGGTTCTACGAGCAGTACTTC. Amino acid sequence: CASSSPGQGFYEQYF.

The rearrangement uses TRBV5-1 and TRBJ2-5; TRBD2 aligns across 10 bases. Looked up from germline, CDR1 is SGHRS and CDR2 is YFSETQ. The CDR3 covers 17 residues. V lost 0 bases to trimming and J lost 7 bases; unmatched junction nucleotides: 12. CDR3 sequence reads: CASSLATASGSFGTQYF. The DNA of the CDR3 is TGCGCCAGCAGCTTGGCTACAGCTAGCGGGAGTTTTGGGACCCAGTACTTC. Variable domain in full (rest from reference TRBV5-1 and TRBJ2-5): KAGVTQTPRYLIKTRGQQVTLSCSPISGHRSVSWYQQTPGQGLQFLFEYFSETQRNKGNFPGRFSGRQFSNSRSEMNVSTLELGDSALYLCASSLATASGSFGTQYFGPGTRLLVL.

This clone has just a few counts. CDR3 loop: CASSRTGGERNTEAFF. Here the CDR3 DNA reads TGTGCCAGCTCCCGGACAGGGGGCGAAAGGAACACTGAAGCTTTCTTT. V gene TRBV18 combines with J gene TRBJ1-1; TRBD1 agrees at 11 bases. CDR3 length: 16 amino acids. J was trimmed by 1 base and V by 6 bases; bases with no gene match: 7. Germline assignment: CDR1 KGHSH and CDR2 LQKENI.

V gene TRBV30 combines with J gene TRBJ2-3; 10 nucleotides agree with TRBD2. This CDR3 contains 13 residues. Germline V lookup: CDR1 GTSNPN, CDR2 SVGIG (reference sequence). V dropped 6 bases and J dropped 2; count of bases not matched to a gene: 2. The CDR3 sequence: CACLAGATDTQYF. CDR3 DNA: TGTGCCTGCCTAGCGGGAGCCACAGATACGCAGTATTTT.

In its sample, this clone was seen a few times. V gene TRBV29-1 combines with J gene TRBJ1-1; a weak D match, TRBD1 (5 bases). This CDR3 is 14 amino acids long. Looked up from germline, CDR1 is SQVTM and CDR2 is ANQGSEA. Trimming removed 5 bases at V and 5 bases at J, with 18 bases between. The CDR3 DNA reads TGCAGCGTTAGACTGGGGTCGGAGGGGACTGAAGCTTTCTTT. Encoded protein: CSVRLGSEGTEAFF.

V is TRBV29-1 and J is TRBJ2-3; a weak D match, TRBD2 (7 bases). The CDR3 consists of 16 residues. The germline V gene encodes CDR1 SQVTM and CDR2 ANQGSEA. V was clipped by 3 bases and J by 4 bases, with 20 bases between them. The CDR3 loop reads CSVDKRAGQGADTQYF. CDR3 DNA sequence: TGCAGCGTTGACAAGCGAGCGGGACAAGGCGCAGATACGCAGTATTTT.

V and J are TRBV30 and TRBJ1-4; a weak D match, TRBD1 (6 bases). Trimming left V 0 bases short and J 3 bases short, with 17 bases between. The CDR3 has 17 residues. From germline, CDR1 is GTSNPN and CDR2 SVGIG (reference sequence). The CDR3 coding sequence is TGTGCCTGGAGTGTGAAGGGAGGAGGGGGAGCTAATGAAAAACTGTTTTTT. Translating gives CAWSVKGGGGANEKLFF. Full variable domain (rest looked up from reference TRBV30 and TRBJ1-4): SQTIHQWPATLVQPVGSPLSLECTVEGTSNPNLYWYRQAAGRGLQLLFYSVGIGQISSEVPQNLSASRPQDRQFILSSKKLLLSDSGFYLCAWSVKGGGGANEKLFFGSGTQLSVL.

This chain uses TRBV7-9 with TRBJ2-7, with 8 bases identical to TRBD2. Trimming cost V 2 bases and J 2 bases; bases outside gene matches: 2. Germline CDR1 SEHNR, CDR2 FQNEAQ (reference sequence). The CDR3 consists of 14 residues. This CDR3 is CASSLSGGTYEQYF. DNA of the CDR3: TGTGCCAGCAGCTTATCGGGAGGGACCTACGAGCAGTACTTC.

This rearrangement joins TRBV6-1 to TRBJ1-5; D perhaps matches TRBD1 (5 bases). The V gene lost 2 bases and the J gene lost 6 bases, with 14 bases spanning the gap. CDR3 length equals 15 residues. Per germline, CDR1 MNHNS and CDR2 SASEGT. The CDR3 DNA follows: TGTGCCAGCAGTGAAATCCGGGGGATCGGTCAGCCCCAGCATTTT. Protein product: CASSEIRGIGQPQHF.

This chain connects TRBV10-2 to TRBJ2-3, with 10 bases that match TRBD2. There are 14 residues in the CDR3. Germline V lookup: CDR1 WSHSY, CDR2 SAAADI. With 7 bases clipped from V and 1 base from J, the junction kept 2 bases outside the gene matches. CDR3 amino acids: CASTGLAGTDTQYF. In DNA, the CDR3 is TGCGCCAGCACCGGACTAGCGGGCACAGATACGCAGTATTTT.

This clone was counted once. The J gene is TRBJ2-3, the V gene TRBV5-1; 10 bases fit TRBD2. The trim removed 4 bases at V and 8 bases at J, leaving 7 bases unmatched. This CDR3 comprises 14 residues. CDR1 and CDR2 from the germline V gene are SGHRS and YFSETQ. CDR3 sequence reads: CASSQTSGLGTQYF. The CDR3 bases are TGCGCCAGCAGCCAGACTAGCGGGTTGGGTACGCAGTATTTT.

This clone was seen only once. V is TRBV6-6 and J is TRBJ1-5; TRBD1 matches 8 bases. The CDR3 totals 14 residues. Germline V gene data show CDR1 as MNHNY and CDR2 as SVGAGI (reference sequence). Trimming at V came to 4 bases and at J to 2 bases, leaving 1 base not matched to a gene. CDR3 amino acids: CASSLGQGNQPQHF. The DNA for the CDR3 is TGTGCCAGCAGTTTGGGACAGGGCAATCAGCCCCAGCATTTT.